This TCR beta chain comes out of a study of blood T cell repertoires in COVID-19. Study-level information: Sites in the United States, Italy and Spain provided acute and convalescent COVID-19 samples.

Assay: immunoSEQ multiplex PCR; the TCRdb copy retains only in-frame clones and omits some. The profile covers more than 65,000 clones, with about four fifths appearing a single time and roughly 6.3% taken by the ten largest. Per germline, CDR1 MDHEN and CDR2 SYDVKM. Trimming cost V 6 bases and J 2 bases, with 16 bases left between them. This CDR3 is built from 16 residues. The sequencing sample was made of peripheral blood. The sequence was obtained from a woman aged 55-69 years with acute or convalescent COVID-19. The chain uses TRBV28 and TRBJ1-4; the D gene is possibly TRBD1 (6 bases). The CDR3 spells CASRSQGTLTNEKLFF. CDR3 coding DNA: TGTGCCAGCAGATCACAGGGTACGCTGACTAATGAAAAACTGTTTTTT.